The entry below gives a single T cell receptor beta chain sequence along with its context. The same CDR3 can be traced to other DNA sequences in this sample. The data stem from a study of cytomegalovirus exposure and HLA in healthy donors. The PCR used 60 Vbeta and 13 Jbeta primers. Only in-frame clones appear in the TCRdb table, and some are missing; sequencing was by immunoSEQ multiplex PCR. The top ten hold 2% to 2.5% of the sample, which has roughly 190,000 clones, roughly four fifths seen once. The CDR3 has 15 residues. The germline CDR1 and CDR2 sequences are SGHTA and FQGNSA. V lost 0 bases and J lost 8, with 16 bases in between.

The TCR sequence derives from a woman aged 25 to 39 in good health and CMV-seropositive. The chain joins TRBV7-2 to TRBJ1-2; TRBD1 is a possible D gene (6 bases). Sequenced: PBMCs. The CDR3, as DNA: TGTGCCAGCAGCTTAGCGTTACAGGGAGTGAAAGGCTACACCTTC. Encoded protein: CASSLALQGVKGYTF. The full variable domain, with the rest looked up from reference TRBV7-2 and TRBJ1-2, is GAGVSQSPSNKVTEKGKDVELRCDPISGHTALYWYRQSLGQGLEFLIYFQGNSAPDKSGLPSDRFSAERTGGSVSTLTIQRTQQEDSAVYLCASSLALQGVKGYTFGSGTRLTVV.